One sample yielded the 9 T cell receptor beta chains listed below, sequenced in a study of blood T cell repertoires in COVID-19. The data were produced by immunoSEQ multiplex PCR, yet TCRdb's version contains in-frame clones alone and is incomplete. This table holds fewer than 250,000 clones, 80% to 85% found once. The sample taken for sequencing was peripheral blood. All receptors derive from an elderly woman with COVID-19, enrolled during active disease.

V gene TRBV2 combines with J gene TRBJ2-7; 9 bases are shared with TRBD1. The CDR3 loop spans 14 amino acids. The V segment lost 7 bases and the J segment 0 bases; nucleotides outside the gene matches: 4. Per the germline V gene, CDR1 is SNHLY and CDR2 is FYNNEI. CDR3 nucleotide sequence: TGTGCCAGCAAGGGGACAGGGTACTCCTACGAGCAGTACTTC. Translation: CASKGTGYSYEQYF. The full variable domain, rest sourced from reference TRBV2 and TRBJ2-7, is EPEVTQTPSHQVTQMGQEVILRCVPISNHLYFYWYRQILGQKVEFLVSFYNNEISEKSEIFDDQFSVERPDGSNFTLKIRSTKLEDSAMYFCASKGTGYSYEQYFGPGTRLTVT.

Remarks on this clone: This specimen includes other DNA sequences encoding the same CDR3. This chain links TRBV5-1 with TRBJ2-7, with 8 bases aligning to TRBD2. In germline, CDR1 is SGHRS, CDR2 YFSETQ. Unmatched junction bases numbered 3, after V lost 4 bases and J lost 0 bases. The CDR3 contains 14 residues. CDR3 nucleotides: TGCGCCAGCAGCCCGGGGGGGAGCTCCTACGAGCAGTACGTC. Protein product: CASSPGGSSYEQYV.

The CDR3 nucleotides are TGCAGCGTTGAATCCGGGTACACAGATACGCAGTATTTT. Protein sequence: CSVESGYTDTQYF. The chain employs TRBV29-1 and TRBJ2-3; unclear D gene. Germline lookup yields CDR1 SQVTM and CDR2 ANQGSEA. V lost 2 bases and J lost 2, with 8 bases in between. The CDR3 consists of 13 residues.

This clone was counted a few times. The V call is TRBV19, the J call TRBJ1-1; 10 nucleotides match TRBD1. After removal of 3 bases from V and 1 base from J, the junction contained 11 bases not matched to a gene. This CDR3 comprises 18 residues. CDR1 is LNHDA and CDR2 is SQIVND in the germline V gene (reference sequence). The CDR3 protein is CASSIELWDRGRNTEAFF. The DNA for the CDR3 is TGTGCCAGTAGTATTGAATTATGGGACAGGGGTCGGAACACTGAAGCTTTCTTT.

V is TRBV28 and J is TRBJ1-5, with D possibly TRBD1 on 6 matching bases. From germline, CDR1 is MDHEN and CDR2 SYDVKM. Trimming pared 3 bases from V and 9 bases from J, leaving 15 bases between. This CDR3 spans 14 amino acids. For the CDR3, the DNA is TGTGCCAGCAGTTTGGGGGCCCCGCGAGGGCCCCAGCATTTT. Protein sequence: CASSLGAPRGPQHF.

This clone was counted once. The rearrangement links TRBV18 to TRBJ1-1, with 7 bases that match TRBD1. This CDR3 is built from 14 residues. Unmatched junction bases numbered 3, after V lost 4 bases and J lost 1 base. Germline CDR1 reads KGHSH; CDR2 reads LQKENI. CDR3 protein: CASSLQGKNTEAFF. The CDR3 DNA follows: TGTGCCAGCTCACTACAGGGGAAGAACACTGAAGCTTTCTTT. Based on the CDR3 plus reference TRBV18 and TRBJ1-1, the full variable domain is NAGVMQNPRHLVRRRGQEARLRCSPMKGHSHVYWYRQLPEEGLKFMVYLQKENIIDESGMPKERFSAEFPKEGPSILRIQQVVRGDSAAYFCASSLQGKNTEAFFGQGTRLTVV.

The chain carries TRBV12-3 or TRBV12-4 and TRBJ2-5, with 7 bases that match TRBD2. This CDR3 is 13 amino acids long. V lost 0 bases, J lost 5 bases, and 0 bases stayed unmatched. In DNA form, the CDR3 reads TGTGCCAGCAGTTTAGCCGGGGGGGAGACCCAGTACTTC. Encoded protein: CASSLAGGETQYF.

CDR3 loop: CASSATGSNTGELFF. CDR3 nucleotide sequence: TGTGCCAGCAGTGCTACAGGGTCGAACACCGGGGAGCTGTTTTTT. The gene calls are TRBV2 and TRBJ2-2; maybe TRBD1 (6 bases). Trimming removed 4 bases at V and 0 bases at J, with 9 bases between. There are 15 residues in the CDR3. The germline V gene has CDR1 SNHLY and CDR2 FYNNEI.

The chain has TRBV7-8 and TRBJ1-6; 8 nucleotides line up with TRBD1. CDR1 is SGHVS and CDR2 is FQNEAQ in the germline V gene. This CDR3 spans 16 amino acids. V lost 5 bases, J lost 7 bases, and 10 bases stayed unmatched. The CDR3 coding sequence is TGTGCCAGCAGCGCGACGGACAGGGCACGGAATTCACCCCTCCACTTT. This sequence encodes CASSATDRARNSPLHF.